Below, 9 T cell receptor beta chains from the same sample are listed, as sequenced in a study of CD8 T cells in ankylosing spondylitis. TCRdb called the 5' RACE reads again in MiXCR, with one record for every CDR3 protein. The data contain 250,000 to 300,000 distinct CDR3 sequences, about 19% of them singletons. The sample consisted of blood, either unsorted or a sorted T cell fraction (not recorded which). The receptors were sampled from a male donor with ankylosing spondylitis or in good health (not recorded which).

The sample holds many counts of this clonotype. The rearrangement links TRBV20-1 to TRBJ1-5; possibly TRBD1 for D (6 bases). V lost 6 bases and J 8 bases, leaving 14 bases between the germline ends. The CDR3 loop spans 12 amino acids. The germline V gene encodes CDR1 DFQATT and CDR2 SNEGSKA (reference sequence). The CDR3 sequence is CSARRGYEPQHF. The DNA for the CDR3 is TGCAGTGCCAGGAGGGGGTATGAGCCCCAGCATTTT.

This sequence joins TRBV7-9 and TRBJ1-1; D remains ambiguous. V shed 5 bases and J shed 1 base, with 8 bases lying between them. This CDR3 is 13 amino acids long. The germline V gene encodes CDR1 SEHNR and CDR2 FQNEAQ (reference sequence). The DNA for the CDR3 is TGTGCCAGCAGCCTACAGACGAACACTGAAGCTTTCTTT. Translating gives CASSLQTNTEAFF.

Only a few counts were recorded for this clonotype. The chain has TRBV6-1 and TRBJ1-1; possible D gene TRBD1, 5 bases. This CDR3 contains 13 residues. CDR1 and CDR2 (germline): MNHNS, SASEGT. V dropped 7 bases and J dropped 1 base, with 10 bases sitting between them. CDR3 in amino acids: CASTRGGNTEAFF. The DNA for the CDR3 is TGTGCCAGCACCCGCGGGGGGAACACTGAAGCTTTCTTT.

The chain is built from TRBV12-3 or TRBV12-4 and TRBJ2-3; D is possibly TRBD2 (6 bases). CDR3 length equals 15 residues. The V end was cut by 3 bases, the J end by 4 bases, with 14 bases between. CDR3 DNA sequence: TGTGCCAGCAGTTTTGGGAGGCCCGGAGCAGATACGCAGTATTTT. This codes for CASSFGRPGADTQYF.

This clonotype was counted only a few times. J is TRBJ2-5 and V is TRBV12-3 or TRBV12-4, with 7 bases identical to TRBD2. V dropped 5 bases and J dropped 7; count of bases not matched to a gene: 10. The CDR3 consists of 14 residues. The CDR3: CASSPLAIRGTQYF. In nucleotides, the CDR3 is TGTGCCAGCAGTCCACTAGCGATACGAGGGACCCAGTACTTC.

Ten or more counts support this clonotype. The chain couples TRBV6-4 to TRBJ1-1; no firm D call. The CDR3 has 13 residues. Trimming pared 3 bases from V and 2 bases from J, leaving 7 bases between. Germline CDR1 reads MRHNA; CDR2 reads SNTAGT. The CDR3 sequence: CASSEEDNTEAFF. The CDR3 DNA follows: TGTGCCAGCAGTGAAGAAGACAACACTGAAGCTTTCTTT.

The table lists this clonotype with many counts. CDR3 DNA: TGTGCCAGCAGCTTTGGTAGCGGGATCAACACCGGGGAGCTGTTTTTT. Protein sequence: CASSFGSGINTGELFF. The chain employs TRBV5-4 and TRBJ2-2, with 8 positions matching TRBD2. CDR1 and CDR2 from the germline V gene are SGHNT and YYREEE (reference sequence). The CDR3 consists of 16 residues. V lost 2 bases, J lost 2 bases, and 5 bases stayed unmatched.

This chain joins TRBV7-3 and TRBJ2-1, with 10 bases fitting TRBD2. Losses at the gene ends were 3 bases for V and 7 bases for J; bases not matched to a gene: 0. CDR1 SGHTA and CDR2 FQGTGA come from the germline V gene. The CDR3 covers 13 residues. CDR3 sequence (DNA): TGTGCCAGCAGCTTTAGCGGGGGGAATGAGCAGTTCTTC. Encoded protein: CASSFSGGNEQFF.

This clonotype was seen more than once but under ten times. The CDR3 spells CAISASGGGGYNEQFF. The CDR3 DNA follows: TGTGCCATCAGTGCTTCTGGGGGAGGGGGCTACAATGAGCAGTTCTTC. The rearrangement joins TRBV10-3 to TRBJ2-1; tentatively, D is TRBD2 (7 bases). Trimming stripped 4 bases from V and 3 bases from J, with 16 bases between. This CDR3 comprises 16 residues. Germline CDR1 reads ENHRY; CDR2 reads SYGVKD.